Reported below is one T cell receptor (beta chain). Profiling relied on immunoSEQ multiplex PCR, and the TCRdb table lists in-frame clones only, not all of them. The repertoire holds some 51,000 clones, with 94% as singletons. Trimming left V 0 bases short and J 0 bases short, with 9 bases between. Germline V gene data show CDR1 as LNHDA and CDR2 as SQIVND (reference sequence). The CDR3 has 16 amino acids. The source of the sample is a study of T cell changes during pregnancy in multiple sclerosis. The material sequenced was CD4+ T cells from peripheral blood mononuclear cells, taken in the second trimester of pregnancy. V gene TRBV19 combines with J gene TRBJ2-4, with D possibly being TRBD1 (6 bases). This TCR came from a female donor with multiple sclerosis, enrolled in a pregnancy study. The CDR3 region has the DNA TGTGCCAGTAGTATAGAACAGGGATTAGCCAAAAACATTCAGTACTTC. This sequence encodes CASSIEQGLAKNIQYF.